This T cell receptor beta chain was recorded in a study of cytomegalovirus exposure and HLA in healthy donors (TCRdb year 2017). Some background on the complete study: An earlier analysis of some 500 of the donors reported about 250 Gb of sequence data and 117 million unique TCR beta sequences from some 180 million T cells. About 310 gigabases of sequencing data and approximately 84 million unique TCR sequences were included in an early release covering several hundred HLA-typed donors. To predict cytomegalovirus infection status, the study combined high-throughput TCR immunosequencing, statistical association of individual TCRs with disease status, and machine learning. Among 398 genotyped donors of the cohort, an average of around 250,000 unique TCR beta nucleotide sequences was sequenced per donor, of which about 18% were non-productive. The aim of the study was to test whether cataloging public T cell receptors could identify signatures of past pathogen exposure. In the later analysis, no new phenotypic data were used to find candidate immune exposures; instead, reliance was placed on TCR beta sequences and their occurrence across donors. All discovery cohort repertoires had been generated on a single sequencing platform. A later genetic analysis used genome-wide SNP genotypes for about 55% of the 666 donors, treating that subset as a discovery cohort. The genetic ancestry cluster associated with self-reported Caucasian donors included 70% to 85% of the 350 to 500 genotyped donors. To decide whether each TCR beta V gene segment behaved as functional or pseudogenic, an earlier analysis of some 600 of the donors relied on high-throughput TCR beta sequencing. The study profiled the T cell repertoires of about 720 subjects by immunosequencing and related them to cytomegalovirus serostatus. Alongside the repertoire data, information on donor age, sex, ethnicity and CMV serostatus was compiled. To study patterns of TCR occurrence, a later analysis re-analyzed previously published TCR beta repertoires from 650 to 750 donors and added high-resolution HLA genotyping. The number of typed donors differed by locus: roughly 629-640 for A, B, C, DRB1 and DQB1; 500 to 550 for DQA1; some 590 for DPA1; and 450 to 480 for DPB1. Several DR-DQ haplotypes were treated as single units for association and clustering because of strong linkage in the cohort. A separate validation cohort of roughly 130 different subjects was used in addition to the roughly 670-subject first cohort. HLA typing covered class I and class II loci at four-digit resolution.

This clone was counted between two and nine times. It lacks a known antigen. No base quality values were provided; no much bigger clone lies one nucleotide off. To prepare the library, the immunoSEQ multiplex PCR assay was applied. For the multiplex PCR, a mixture combining 60 forward primers for TCR Vbeta segments and 13 reverse primers for TCR Jbeta segments was used. A multiplex PCR assay on genomic DNA amplified the CDR3 region of rearranged TCR beta genes. The Illumina HiSeq System was used to sequence the amplified TCR beta libraries as 87-base-pair reads. In the source study's methods: A later analysis tallied around 82 million unique TCR beta chains across the 666 repertoires, and roughly 11 million of those chains were shared by two or more donors. Raw reads were error-corrected and collapsed into unique sequences by a nearest-neighbor algorithm in which closely related sequences were merged to remove PCR and sequencing errors. V, D and J gene segments were assigned by aligning CDR3 sequences to IMGT reference sequences. For a sequence to be retained, at least a six-nucleotide match to both a V gene segment and a J gene segment was required. Rearrangements were called productive when the CDR3 lacked stop codons and stayed in frame with V and J; all others were non-productive. Following IMGT convention, CDR3 was defined as the stretch from the second conserved V-encoded cysteine up to the conserved J-encoded phenylalanine. In an earlier analysis of around 570 of the donors, sequences lacking an unambiguous match to a single V gene segment were excluded. In an earlier analysis of a few hundred of the donors, a V segment was called functional when productive rearrangements were above 56.7%, and segregating when the standard deviation between donors exceeded 5%. A statistical classification framework was built for diagnosing cytomegalovirus status from the catalog of TCR beta chain sequences. In a later analysis, V and J genes were assigned by comparing TCR nucleotide sequences against IMGT/GENE-DB human TR gene sequences. A later analysis assigned CDR3 sequences and most-parsimonious VDJ recombination scenarios with the TCRdist pipeline. In a later analysis, every TCR beta chain was defined by the combination of its CDR3 amino acid sequence and its V-gene family, and reads without a unique V-gene family were dropped. A later analysis removed 500 to 650 highly shared, low-generation-probability nucleotide sequences to deal with suspected cross-contamination and a sequencing artifact. In a later analysis, a clonal expansion index for each public chain was calculated from normalized within-repertoire ranks of inferred template counts. In a later analysis, generation probabilities were computed with a VDJ recombination model fitted to out-of-frame rearrangements, and the resulting probabilities were checked against IGoR. Hypergeometric tests were used in a later analysis to score TCR-TCR, TCR-HLA and TCR-CMV co-occurrence, with a repertoire-size bias correction applied to the TCR pairs. In a later analysis, false discovery rates were estimated by permuting HLA or CMV assignments 20 times. A later analysis grouped co-occurring TCRs with DBSCAN, adding TCRdist sequence similarity when clustering within HLA-allele-positive subsets. Repertoires with fewer than 30,000 or more than 120,000 public chains, plus five repertoires with anomalous nucleotide sharing, were excluded from co-occurrence clustering. Sourced from immuneACCESS, this table was stored by TCRdb with only in-frame sequences that have V and J called. A share of the clones is absent; for the studies checked, an unresolved V gene accounts for under half, and the remainder has no known explanation. The V and J calls and clone size are taken from that table; D and trimming were inferred from the DNA. The sample table holds more than 95,000 clones, of which just under 80% were seen once. 1% to 1.5% of the sample comes from the top ten.

What the research found in general, with its limitations: In a later analysis, most CMV-associated TCR beta chains were found to appear HLA-restricted, with HLA associations seemingly driven largely by CMV exposure. The earlier analysis of 587 of the donors excluded approximately 17 rarely observed V segments, including chromosome 9 orphons, because counts were too low. In vitro tests confirmed that a few of the cytomegalovirus-associated TCR beta chains recognize cytomegalovirus antigens. The study listed approximately 150 TCR beta chains as associated with cytomegalovirus. An association between a missense DCLRE1C variant and V-gene and J-gene trimming of TCR beta chains was found in a later genetic analysis and replicated in an independent cohort. The only immune exposure information available for the cohort was CMV serostatus. It was suggested by the authors that the approach could potentially be generalized to other disease states and immunological phenotypes. Linkage disequilibrium might explain the correlated functional status among segregating V segments, but an unknown experimental factor could not be ruled out. At a false discovery rate of 0.05, a later analysis linked about 17,000 TCR beta sequences to specific HLA alleles. Cytomegalovirus status was reported to be diagnosed by the classifier with high specificity and sensitivity in both the original and validation cohorts. Sequencing depth was assumed to be roughly uniform across donors in the presence/absence analyses, though that assumption may not hold. A cluster of highly shared sequence variants was judged likely to represent a technical artifact of the sequencing pipeline. Strong co-occurrence of HLA alleles, especially DR and DQ, made assigning TCR associations to individual alleles difficult. A further reported finding was that TCR beta sequences accurately predicted the HLA-A and HLA-B alleles for most subjects in the first cohort. The cohort was sequenced for TCR beta chains only, and without alpha or paired-chain data the features that could be detected were limited. Most TCR sequences were observed very rarely across donors, whereas some public TCRs were present in many individuals. A later analysis found that TCR association rates varied across HLA loci, with DRB1 alleles showing the most associated TCRs and HLA-C alleles the fewest. In a later analysis, HLA-associated TCR beta chains showed more clonal expansion and lower generation probabilities than non-associated chains that were equally common. In an earlier analysis of around 600 of the donors, most TCR beta V segments were observed in productive rearrangements about 87% or about 30% of the time, broadly matching IMGT annotations. A later genetic analysis reported fewer N-insertions in productive TCRs among donors in an Asian-associated ancestry cluster than the approximately 700-donor mean. Some IMGT-functional V segments, including TRBV6-2 and TRBV6-3, could not be told apart with the 87-base-pair reads, so those segments were excluded. HLA typing was unavailable for some donors at each locus, so association tests used only the typed subset. According to a later analysis, parvovirus B19, influenza, CMV and Epstein-Barr virus appeared linked to several top co-occurrence clusters.

Its CDR3 holds 15 amino acids, cysteine through phenylalanine. CDR3 DNA only is kept here, 45 bases in frame from base 1. Reading the germline V gene gives CDR1 MGHDK and CDR2 SYGVNS. Trimming accounts for 6 bases at V and 6 bases at J, while the number of junction bases matched to no gene is 6. The cohort consisted of some 670 healthy bone marrow donors. All cohort members were sampled while nominally healthy, although unrecorded immune exposures were likely present. The donor was CMV seronegative and belonged to the group of 352 seronegative cohort members. Each donor provided a peripheral blood sample, and peripheral blood mononuclear cells were used for TCR beta sequencing. Genomic DNA was extracted from the blood cell samples with the Qiagen DNeasy Blood Extraction Kit.

Sequencing input: PBMCs. The V and J segments used are TRBV25-1 and TRBJ2-7; TRBD2 agrees with 15 junctional bases. The source is a man aged 25 to 45 in good health and CMV-seronegative. The CDR3 has the sequence CASRRPGLAGGEQYF. The DNA sequence is given as TGTGCCAGCAGAAGGCCGGGACTAGCGGGAGGCGAGCAGTACTTC.